This T cell receptor (beta chain) was documented in a study of T cell repertoires in cytomegalovirus infection. Study overall: Public TCR beta signature analysis indicated the presence of both CMV infection and matching HLA type.

The CDR3 totals 16 residues. CDR1 MNHNS and CDR2 SASEGT come from the germline V gene. Trimming took 7 bases from V and 0 from J, leaving 16 bases between them. TCRdb fed the reads into MiXCR, producing one record per CDR3 protein. The repertoire holds a few hundred thousand distinct CDR3 sequences, 15% to 20% seen once, with less than 50% in the top ten. The genes are TRBV6-1 and TRBJ2-1; D is perhaps TRBD2 (5 bases). Sequencing was done on a sample of CD8+ T cells from PBMCs. This clonotype originated in a human donor in good health (CMV status not recorded). Some clones in this sample may be carry-over from other donors' samples. CDR3 in DNA: TGTGCCAGCAACCTAGGACCGGGGAGCTCCTACAATGAGCAGTTCTTC. As protein: CASNLGPGSSYNEQFF.